This TCR beta chain was sequenced in a study of shared clonotypes between healthy human individuals. The germline gives CDR1 LNHNV, CDR2 YYDKDF (reference sequence). The CDR3 is 16 residues long. The V and J ends lost 5 bases and 4 bases respectively, with 20 bases between them. Using immunoSEQ multiplex PCR, the repertoire was profiled, and TCRdb retains in-frame clones only, with some absent. Found here are a few million clones, under 97% of them singletons; the top ten hold 0.1% to 0.15%. This clone occurred a few times. The chain has TRBV15 and TRBJ1-2, with unresolved D. What was sequenced was naive CD4+ T cells sorted from blood. Subset denoted: CD45RA+ positively selected. The sequence was collected from a young man in good health. CDR3 in amino acids: CATSLKRAKSAYGYTF. CDR3 bases: TGTGCCACCAGCTTAAAAAGGGCCAAGTCGGCCTATGGCTACACCTTC.